The 9 T cell receptor beta chains below all came from one sample that was sequenced in a study of CD8 T cells in ankylosing spondylitis. TCRdb reanalysed the 5' RACE reads using MiXCR and keeps one entry per CDR3 protein. This repertoire shows 200,000 or so distinct CDR3 sequences, around a sixth found once; its top ten account for 4.3%. The sequencing input was blood, either unsorted or a sorted T cell fraction (not recorded which). These receptors were taken from a male donor aged 5 to 29 with ankylosing spondylitis or in good health (not recorded which).

The table lists this clonotype with many counts. The chain combines TRBV12-3 or TRBV12-4 with TRBJ1-2, with D possibly TRBD1 on 5 matching bases. V lost 5 bases and J 4 bases, leaving 8 bases between the germline ends. The CDR3 has 12 amino acids. As DNA, the CDR3 is TGTGCCAGCAGTCACGACAGCTATGGCTACACCTTC. This gives the protein CASSHDSYGYTF.

This clonotype was picked up many times. The chain joins TRBV3-1 to TRBJ2-1; D is undetermined. The CDR3 contains 18 residues. Looked up from germline, CDR1 is LGHDT and CDR2 is YNNKEL (reference sequence). V was cut by 3 bases and J by 0 bases, with 18 bases left in between. As DNA, the CDR3 is TGTGCCAGCAGCCAGCCCTGGGGTCCTGGAAGCTCCTACAATGAGCAGTTCTTC. Protein: CASSQPWGPGSSYNEQFF.

This clonotype has just a few counts. The rearrangement joins TRBV27 to TRBJ2-1, with 11 bases that match TRBD2. V dropped 6 bases and J dropped 9; count of bases not matched to a gene: 4. This CDR3 region has 13 residues. Germline lookup yields CDR1 MNHEY and CDR2 SMNVEV (reference sequence). Here the CDR3 reads CASSRGLAGEQFF. CDR3 coding DNA: TGTGCCAGCAGCAGAGGACTAGCGGGTGAGCAGTTCTTC.

This clonotype was found a few times. This chain links TRBV7-2 with TRBJ2-1; D is unresolved. This CDR3 contains 13 residues. V was clipped by 2 bases and J by 2 bases, with 4 bases between them. The germline V gene encodes CDR1 SGHTA and CDR2 FQGNSA. The CDR3: CASSLPTYNEQFF. The CDR3 bases are TGTGCCAGCAGCTTACCCACCTACAATGAGCAGTTCTTC.

This clonotype was counted many times. The chain has TRBV5-1 and TRBJ2-1; 8 bases map to TRBD2. V shed 5 bases and J 8 bases; nucleotides not matched to a gene: 9. Germline V gene lookup returns CDR1 SGHRS and CDR2 YFSETQ. The CDR3 runs to 14 residues. The CDR3 nucleotides read TGCGCCAGCAGATACGAGCGGGGGATTTATGAGCAGTTCTTC. Translating gives CASRYERGIYEQFF.

At least ten counts were recorded for this clonotype. This chain links TRBV6-5 with TRBJ1-1; D is uncertain. The germline CDR1 and CDR2 sequences are MNHEY and SVGAGI. The CDR3 is 15 amino acids. Trimming cost V 10 bases and J 1 base, with 19 bases left between them. This chain's CDR3 is CATNPGSWANTEAFF. The DNA of the CDR3 is TGTGCCACGAACCCAGGTAGCTGGGCGAACACTGAAGCTTTCTTT.

The chain combines TRBV7-3 with TRBJ2-1, with D perhaps matching TRBD1 (5 bases). Per germline, CDR1 SGHTA and CDR2 FQGTGA. CDR3 length equals 15 residues. Trimming pared 1 base from V and 7 bases from J, leaving 14 bases between. CDR3 nucleotide sequence: TGTGCCAGCAGCTTAAGCCAGGGTTTAGGGAATGAGCAGTTCTTC. Amino acids: CASSLSQGLGNEQFF.

This clonotype was seen repeatedly, ten times or more. The chain recombines TRBV6-6 with TRBJ2-7; D may correspond to TRBD1 or TRBD2 (5 bases each). Germline CDR1 reads MNHNY; CDR2 reads SVGAGI (reference sequence). V was shortened by 4 bases and J by 3 bases, with 13 bases between the two germline ends. The CDR3 sequence is 14 residues long. The DNA of the CDR3 is TGTGCCAGCAGTTCGGGGCAGACGATCTACGAGCAGTACTTC. Protein sequence: CASSSGQTIYEQYF.

CDR3: CASSPNGQGPGAEAFF. As DNA, the CDR3 is TGTGCCAGCAGCCCCAACGGACAGGGGCCCGGGGCTGAAGCTTTCTTT. The rearrangement links TRBV4-2 to TRBJ1-1; TRBD1 matches 9 bases. V gave up 4 bases and J gave up 6 bases; unmatched junction bases: 12. The germline V gene has CDR1 LGHNA and CDR2 YNFKEQ. The CDR3 runs 16 residues.